This TCR beta chain is from a study of shared clonotypes between healthy human individuals (dated by TCRdb to between 2020 and 2021). About the investigation overall: The cohort included three men and a couple of women between 18 and 49 years of age. For each donor, CD4 naive and CD4 memory were each given three plates, CD8 naive was given two plates, and CD8 memory was given one plate. To estimate repertoire size and how much clonotypes are shared between individuals, the study performed deep sequencing of blood TCR repertoires from 4 to 6 healthy adults. Different laboratories and diverse techniques were used to prepare libraries and sequence TCR repertoires, to increase sequencing depth and limit assay-specific biases. Each donor's leukapheresis produced roughly between roughly 0.94 and 9.5 billion PBMCs. Points the paper makes about the study in general: Incomplete sequencing was indicated by rarefaction of sorted-subset datasets, despite the large sequencing depth. Sampling was restricted to blood, and TCR repertoires in tissues likely differ from the TCR repertoires found in blood. Larger estimated clonotype richness was generally found for naive subsets than for memory subsets. Across four donors, about 4.5% of naive CD4, roughly 3.3% of naive CD8, roughly 2.2% of memory CD4, and roughly 0.4% of memory CD8 clonotypes were shared. Pairwise subsampling indicated that sequencing depth was expected to affect the degree of clonotype sharing among donors. Because the study included only a small number of donors, the genetic and exposure-history diversity represented was limited. Compared with non-shared clonotypes, clonotypes shared by all four sorted-subset donors had higher generation probabilities.

TCR CDR3 regions were amplified from genomic DNA by multiplex PCR using the deep immunoSEQ assay. Extracted genomic DNA from each cell subset was spread evenly across all wells of several immunoSEQ 96-well plates, with each plate serving as a replicate. For sorted subsets, each replicate PCR was loaded with roughly 200 ng genomic DNA, equivalent to approximately 33,000 T cell genomes. Purified libraries were quantified with a Qubit 3.0 fluorometer, sized on a Bioanalyzer 2100, and re-quantified with the KAPA Library Quantification kit. A separate single-read 150-cycle Illumina NextSeq 550 flow cell was used to sequence each immunoSEQ 96-well plate. Per the authors' processing: Because the immunoSEQ output held only junctional sequences and lacked quality scores, the filtering could not match the filtering applied to full-length reads. Sequences were annotated with PyIR, a Python wrapper for IgBLAST v1.9, using IMGT germline references to assign V/J genes and CDR3. Reads were filtered out if the reads had weak V/J assignments (E-value above 1e-6), no CDR3, stop codons, out-of-frame junctions, or ambiguous translated residues. V3J clonotypes were defined as sequences sharing an identical inferred V gene, J gene, and CDR3 amino acid sequence. Percentage overlap between repertoires was computed as shared unique clonotypes divided by the size of the smaller repertoire. RTK rarefaction, the Chao1 estimator, and Recon v2.1 estimates of unobserved clonotypes were used to assess repertoire richness. OLGA was used to compute generation probabilities for all TCRbeta clonotypes that the gDNA method yielded from a few donors. What TCRdb holds here is the immuneACCESS table cut down to in-frame rearrangements. Part of the clones is not present; checked against another copy, under half of the missing clones reflect an unresolved V gene, and the others are unexplained. V and J calls and clone size come straight from that table; D and trimming were deduced from the DNA. Across this sample there are nearly 750,000 clones, with about two thirds seen only once. Clones ranked in the top ten supply more than 1.5% of the sample.

Donors were healthy HIV-negative adults with no recently reported acute infections or vaccinations. Only Caucasian adults living in Nashville, Tennessee, USA were represented among the donors. CD4+ T cells were enriched by magnetic negative selection; naive cells were then positively selected on CD45RA, and the negative fraction formed the memory subset. Blood was collected by leukapheresis, and PBMCs were isolated by Ficoll-Histopaque density gradient centrifugation and then cryopreserved in liquid nitrogen vapor phase. Analytical flow cytometry was used to check the purity and quantity of every magnetically sorted T cell population. Each sorted fraction had its genomic DNA isolated and then quantified by UV absorbance on a Nanodrop 2000c. A note on this clone: Its antigen has not been determined. No much larger clone is present one base from it, and per-base qualities are unavailable.

The CDR3, cysteine through phenylalanine, is 17 amino acids long. CDR3 DNA is the only sequence kept; it has 51 bases, read in frame from the first base. Germline trimming amounts to 2 bases on V and 4 bases on J, with 8 as the count of junction bases outside the gene matches. The germline V gene sets CDR1 to SGHTA and CDR2 to FQGNSA. Sample: memory CD4+ T cells sorted from blood. The cell subset or site label here, explained by the study, means: CD45RA-negative fraction. This clonotype was obtained from a woman aged 25 to 39 in good health. The chain couples TRBV7-2 to TRBJ2-7; 13 bases in the middle match TRBD2. The CDR3 corresponds to CASSLPRTSGRDYEQYF. The DNA is TGTGCCAGCAGCTTACCGCGAACTAGCGGGAGGGATTACGAGCAGTACTTC.